These 21 T cell receptor beta chains were all obtained from the same sample, sequenced in a study of blood T cells in healthy people across ages. Sample-barcoded 5' priming and a J-beta primer mix drove a second PCR of 7 to 11 cycles. Each CDR3 protein is one row after TCRdb ran MiXCR on the 5' RACE reads. The sample carries approximately 880,000 distinct CDR3 sequences, approximately 49% recorded once. Specimen: blood. The receptor set was obtained from a man younger than 45 in good health.

The chain employs TRBV6-5 and TRBJ2-7; D is possibly TRBD1 (6 bases). CDR3 length equals 12 residues. Germline-derived CDR1 and CDR2 are MNHEY and SVGAGI. Trimming took off 4 bases at V and 6 bases at J, with 10 bases between the two ends. The CDR3 DNA sequence: TGTGCCAGCAGTTCCGGGACACGCGAGCAGTACTTC. Translating it yields CASSSGTREQYF.

Worth noting for this clonotype: Germline and junction disagree at one end, which may indicate a read error. This sequence joins TRBV6-1 and TRBJ1-2; TRBD1 agrees at 8 bases. The CDR3 is 14 residues long. Germline lookup yields CDR1 MNHNS and CDR2 SASEGT. DNA of the CDR3: TGTGCCGGCAGTACATCACAGGGGGACTATGGCTACACCTTC. It codes for CAGSTSQGDYGYTF.

The chain is built from TRBV2 and TRBJ2-1; D perhaps matches TRBD2 (7 bases). Germline assignment: CDR1 SNHLY and CDR2 FYNNEI. V lost 7 bases to trimming and J lost 5 bases, with 18 bases between them. The CDR3 spans 15 residues. CDR3 loop: CASIDGGLSHNEQFF. The CDR3 region has the DNA TGTGCCAGCATCGACGGGGGGCTAAGCCACAATGAGCAGTTCTTC.

The chain carries TRBV7-2 and TRBJ1-6, with a possible D match to TRBD1 (6 bases). The germline gives CDR1 SGHTA, CDR2 FQGNSA. V lost 6 bases to trimming and J lost 10 bases, with 19 bases between them. This CDR3 has 15 residues. CDR3 protein: CASRGLRGAFSPLHF. The CDR3 DNA follows: TGTGCCAGCAGGGGGTTACGGGGGGCGTTCTCACCCCTCCACTTT.

V and J are TRBV4-2 and TRBJ2-2; no firm D call. V dropped 1 base and J dropped 4 bases, with 7 bases sitting between them. This CDR3 is 14 amino acids long. Germline lookup yields CDR1 LGHNA and CDR2 YNFKEQ. CDR3 sequence (DNA): TGTGCCAGCAGCCAAGTGGCAGTCACCGGGGAGCTGTTTTTT. Translated, it gives CASSQVAVTGELFF.

CDR3 in amino acids: CSVLGYLLEQYF. In DNA form, the CDR3 reads TGCAGCGTACTAGGATACCTCCTCGAGCAGTACTTC. The chain joins TRBV29-1 to TRBJ2-5; D might be TRBD2 (5 bases). The J call could be wrong; TRBJ2-7 is a better fit for the DNA end. Germline lookup yields CDR1 SQVTM and CDR2 ANQGSEA. The CDR3 extends over 12 amino acids.

This clonotype showed up just a few times. V and J are TRBV4-1 and TRBJ2-1; 8 bases fit TRBD2. There are 18 residues in the CDR3. V shed 0 bases, J shed 7 bases, and the junction held 14 bases outside the gene matches. Germline CDR1 and CDR2: MGHRA and YSYEKL. The CDR3 spells CASSQDFAGGLWGNEQFF. CDR3 in DNA: TGCGCCAGCAGCCAAGATTTCGCGGGGGGTCTGTGGGGGAATGAGCAGTTCTTC.

The chain couples TRBV7-3 to TRBJ2-2; 10 bases agree with TRBD2. The CDR3 extends over 16 amino acids. V shed 4 bases, J shed 10 bases, and the junction held 12 bases outside the gene matches. Germline CDR1 and CDR2: SGHTA and FQGTGA. This CDR3 reads CASSSMGLAKAPELFF. The CDR3 DNA is TGTGCCAGCAGCTCCATGGGACTAGCGAAGGCTCCGGAGCTGTTTTTT.

Written as DNA, the CDR3 is TGTGCCAGCAGCCACGCTCTAGCGGGAGGGCCTGGTGAGCAGTTCTTC. Translated: CASSHALAGGPGEQFF. The chain couples TRBV11-2 to TRBJ2-1; 12 bases agree with TRBD2. The length of the CDR3 is 16 residues. Trimming cost V 5 bases and J 9 bases; bases outside gene matches: 11. Germline CDR1 SGHAT, CDR2 FQNNGV.

This sequence joins TRBV4-1 and TRBJ2-5; D not certain. The CDR3 runs to 12 residues. V lost 0 bases and J lost 8, with 7 bases in between. Germline V lookup: CDR1 MGHRA, CDR2 YSYEKL. CDR3 coding DNA: TGCGCCAGCAGCCAAGACACGGAAACCCAGTACTTC. Its protein is CASSQDTETQYF.

Here the CDR3 DNA reads TGTGCCAGCACCCCTAGTGCTAACTATGGCTACACCTTC. Translation: CASTPSANYGYTF. V is TRBV7-9 and J is TRBJ1-2; D remains ambiguous. The V end was cut by 7 bases, the J end by 0 bases, with 9 bases between. The CDR3 is 13 amino acids. Germline V gene lookup returns CDR1 SEHNR and CDR2 FQNEAQ (reference sequence).

The chain carries TRBV3-1 and TRBJ2-3; D not resolved. The germline V gene encodes CDR1 LGHDT and CDR2 YNNKEL (reference sequence). Trimming removed 0 bases at V and 9 bases at J, with 7 bases between. The CDR3 length is 12 residues. CDR3 DNA sequence: TGTGCCAGCAGCCAAGAGAAGGGCACGCAGTATTTT. Translated: CASSQEKGTQYF.

The rearrangement joins TRBV6-5 to TRBJ1-2; D is undetermined. Looked up from germline, CDR1 is MNHEY and CDR2 is SVGAGI. The CDR3 totals 12 residues. V lost 4 bases, J lost 7 bases, and 10 bases lay in between. CDR3: CASSSYTIGYTF. The CDR3 DNA sequence: TGTGCCAGCAGTTCCTACACGATTGGCTACACCTTC.

V is TRBV29-1 and J is TRBJ2-3; 7 bases are shared with TRBD2. Losses at the gene ends were 4 bases for V and 3 bases for J; bases not matched to a gene: 10. Germline CDR1 is SQVTM and CDR2 is ANQGSEA. The CDR3 length is 15 residues. In DNA, the CDR3 is TGCAGCGTTGTTAAAGAGCGGGGTTGGACAGATACGCAGTATTTT. Translated, it gives CSVVKERGWTDTQYF.

The genes are TRBV24-1 and TRBJ1-5, with a weak D call TRBD1 (5 bases). Germline CDR1 KGHDR, CDR2 SFDVKD. Between the trimmed V and J ends, which lost 3 bases and 5 bases, there was a span of 13 bases. CDR3 length: 15 residues. Written as DNA, the CDR3 is TGTGCCACCAGTGATCTTACCAGGGTTTATCAGCCCCAGCATTTT. This translates into CATSDLTRVYQPQHF.

Only a few counts were recorded for this clonotype. Mismatch with germline at one junction end may stem from a read error. This chain links TRBV5-1 with TRBJ1-5; D perhaps matches TRBD1 (5 bases). The germline CDR1 and CDR2 sequences are SGHRS and YFSETQ. There are 14 residues in the CDR3. The CDR3 coding sequence is TGCGCCAGCAGTTTGGACGGGGGTTATCAGCCCCAGCATTTT. Translated: CASSLDGGYQPQHF. The full variable domain, its missing parts supplied by reference TRBV5-1 and TRBJ1-5, is KAGVTQTPRYLIKTRGQQVTLSCSPISGHRSVSWYQQTPGQGLQFLFEYFSETQRNKGNFPGRFSGRQFSNSRSEMNVSTLELGDSALYLCASSLDGGYQPQHFGDGTRLSIL.

There are a few counts of this clonotype. The chain recombines TRBV3-1 with TRBJ2-5; D remains unclear. Germline loops: CDR1 LGHDT, CDR2 YNNKEL (reference sequence). This CDR3 comprises 12 residues. V was shortened by 5 bases and J by 4 bases, with 8 bases between the two germline ends. The CDR3 here is CASSIRIETQYF. CDR3 nucleotide sequence: TGTGCCAGCAGCATTCGGATAGAGACCCAGTACTTC.

The chain has TRBV29-1 and TRBJ2-3; the D gene could be TRBD1 or TRBD2 (5 bases each). The germline V gene has CDR1 SQVTM and CDR2 ANQGSEA. Trimming took 3 bases from V and 8 from J, leaving 9 bases between them. The CDR3 is made up of 11 amino acids. This CDR3 reads CSVEGRATQYF. The CDR3 bases are TGCAGCGTTGAGGGACGTGCTACGCAGTATTTT.

The genes are TRBV4-3 and TRBJ2-3, with TRBD1 matching 8 bases. Germline V lookup: CDR1 LGHNA, CDR2 YSLEER. The V gene end was trimmed by 4 bases and the J gene end by 0 bases; junction bases not matched to a gene: 9. The CDR3 contains 17 residues. The CDR3 spells CASSRDQGALSTDTQYF. The DNA of the CDR3 is TGCGCCAGCAGCCGAGATCAGGGGGCCCTAAGCACAGATACGCAGTATTTT.

The table lists this clonotype with a count of one. The germline gene is not matched at one end of the junction; a read error may be the cause. The chain is built from TRBV7-2 and TRBJ2-3; 8 nucleotides line up with TRBD2. The V gene's germline CDR1 is SGHTA and CDR2 FQGNSA. This CDR3 contains 16 residues. The CDR3: CAGSLAPGGAPDTQYF. The CDR3 bases are TGTGCCGGCAGCTTAGCTCCCGGGGGGGCGCCAGATACGCAGTATTTT.

This clonotype was seen a few times. The chain recombines TRBV27 with TRBJ1-2; D is perhaps TRBD1 (5 bases). The germline V and J ends were trimmed by 3 bases and 7 bases, with 15 bases remaining between them. The CDR3 consists of 14 residues. The V gene's germline CDR1 is MNHEY and CDR2 SMNVEV (reference sequence). The CDR3 DNA sequence: TGTGCCAGCAGTTTGGAAAGGGGCGAGTCTGGCTACACCTTC. This encodes CASSLERGESGYTF.